This T cell receptor beta chain originates from a study of PD-1 blockade in classical Hodgkin lymphoma. Whole-study findings and limits: Reports described newly diagnosed patients as having lower baseline TCR diversity than healthy donors. It was CD4+ TCR diversity, not CD8+, that rose significantly by C4D1.

Profiling relied on immunoSEQ multiplex PCR, and the TCRdb table lists in-frame clones only, not all of them. The table records approximately 14,000 clones, roughly 82% of them present only once. The CDR3 length is 16 residues. The germline gives CDR1 MNHEY, CDR2 SMNVEV (reference sequence). With V trimmed by 7 bases and J by 6 bases, 15 bases remained unmatched. There was relapse after autologous stem cell transplantation in every patient, and there was variation in brentuximab vedotin exposure. Notes on this clone: What it binds is unknown.

This receptor was identified in a human donor with classical Hodgkin lymphoma. V gene TRBV27 combines with J gene TRBJ2-1; TRBD2 matches at 7 bases. Sequences were derived from peripheral blood mononuclear cells (PBMCs), sampled at baseline. The CDR3 region has the DNA TGTGCCAGCACCCTCCAACCGGGGGGAAGGGGCAATGAGCAGTTCTTC. This gives the protein CASTLQPGGRGNEQFF.